Sequencing of this TCR beta chain was carried out in a study of Ad26.COV2.S vaccination and SARS-CoV-2 variants. Some clones are missing from TCRdb's copy, which holds only in-frame ones; the method was immunoSEQ multiplex PCR. Of a few hundred thousand clones in the sample, about nine tenths were seen once. Treatment given: over 15 received Ad26.COV2.S at low or high dose, single or two shots; several received placebo; per-sample allocation not given. Sampling occurred on day 63 after the first vaccine or placebo injection. CDR1 is MDHEN and CDR2 is SYDVKM in the germline V gene. Trimming shortened V by 6 bases and J by 0 bases, and 23 bases separated the two germline ends. This CDR3 spans 18 amino acids.

The sequencing used peripheral blood, collected in a trial of Ad26.COV2.S vaccine versus placebo. The chain joins TRBV28 to TRBJ1-2; unclear D gene. This clonotype was sampled from a person between 18 and 60 years old who received the Ad26.COV2.S COVID-19 vaccine or a placebo. CDR3 sequence (DNA): TGTGCCAGCAGCCACTCCCGGACGGATACCTCCTCTAACTATGGCTACACCTTC. The encoded protein is CASSHSRTDTSSNYGYTF.